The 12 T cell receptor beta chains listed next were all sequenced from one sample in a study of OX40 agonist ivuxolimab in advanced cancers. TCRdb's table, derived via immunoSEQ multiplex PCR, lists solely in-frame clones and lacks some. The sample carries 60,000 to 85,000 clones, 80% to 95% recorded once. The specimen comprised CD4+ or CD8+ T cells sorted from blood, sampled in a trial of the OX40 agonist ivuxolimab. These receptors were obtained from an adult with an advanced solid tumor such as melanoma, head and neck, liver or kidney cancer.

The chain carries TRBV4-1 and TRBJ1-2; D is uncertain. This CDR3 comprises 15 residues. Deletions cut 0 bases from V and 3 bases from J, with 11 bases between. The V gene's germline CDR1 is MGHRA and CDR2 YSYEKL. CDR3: CASSQEPGEHYGYTF. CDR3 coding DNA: TGCGCCAGCAGCCAAGAGCCGGGTGAGCACTATGGCTACACCTTC.

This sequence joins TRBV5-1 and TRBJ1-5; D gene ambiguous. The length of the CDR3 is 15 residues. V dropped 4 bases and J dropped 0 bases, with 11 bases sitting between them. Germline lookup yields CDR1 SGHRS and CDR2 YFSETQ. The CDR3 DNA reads TGCGCCAGCAGCCCTGGTGGGAATAGCAATCAGCCCCAGCATTTT. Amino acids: CASSPGGNSNQPQHF.

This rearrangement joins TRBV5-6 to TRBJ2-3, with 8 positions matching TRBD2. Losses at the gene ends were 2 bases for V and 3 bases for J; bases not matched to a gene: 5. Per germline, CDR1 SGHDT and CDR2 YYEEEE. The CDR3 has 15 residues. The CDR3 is CASSFGAGGTDTQYF. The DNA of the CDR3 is TGTGCCAGCAGCTTCGGGGCGGGGGGAACAGATACGCAGTATTTT.

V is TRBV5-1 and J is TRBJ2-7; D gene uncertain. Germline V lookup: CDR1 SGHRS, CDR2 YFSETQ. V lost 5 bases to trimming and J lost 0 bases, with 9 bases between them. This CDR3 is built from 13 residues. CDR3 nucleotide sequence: TGCGCCAGCAGAATTATGGACTCCTACGAGCAGTACTTC. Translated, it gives CASRIMDSYEQYF.

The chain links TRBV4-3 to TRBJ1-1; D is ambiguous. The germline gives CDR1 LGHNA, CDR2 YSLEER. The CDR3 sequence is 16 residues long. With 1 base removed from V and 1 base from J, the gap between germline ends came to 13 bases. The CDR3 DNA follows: TGCGCCAGCAGCCAAGCCTTTACTCTAGGGAACACTGAAGCTTTCTTT. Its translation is CASSQAFTLGNTEAFF.

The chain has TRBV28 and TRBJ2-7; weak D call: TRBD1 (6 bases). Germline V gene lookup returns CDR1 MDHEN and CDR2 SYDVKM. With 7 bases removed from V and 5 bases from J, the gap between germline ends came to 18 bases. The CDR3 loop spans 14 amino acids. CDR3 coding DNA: TGTGCCAGCACCCCGGGGAGACAGGTGGACGAGCAGTACTTC. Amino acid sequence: CASTPGRQVDEQYF.

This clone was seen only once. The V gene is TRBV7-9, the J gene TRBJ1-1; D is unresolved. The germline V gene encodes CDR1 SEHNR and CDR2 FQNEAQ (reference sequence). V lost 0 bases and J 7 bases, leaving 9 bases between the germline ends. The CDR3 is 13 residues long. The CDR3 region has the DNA TGTGCCAGCAGCTTAGCGTCACTGGTTGAAGCTTTCTTT. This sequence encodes CASSLASLVEAFF.

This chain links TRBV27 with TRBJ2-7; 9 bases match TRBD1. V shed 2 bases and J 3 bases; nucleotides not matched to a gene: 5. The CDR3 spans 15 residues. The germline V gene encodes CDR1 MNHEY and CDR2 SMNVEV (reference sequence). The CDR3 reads CASSLAGTGFYEQYF. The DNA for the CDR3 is TGTGCCAGCAGTTTAGCCGGGACAGGGTTCTACGAGCAGTACTTC.

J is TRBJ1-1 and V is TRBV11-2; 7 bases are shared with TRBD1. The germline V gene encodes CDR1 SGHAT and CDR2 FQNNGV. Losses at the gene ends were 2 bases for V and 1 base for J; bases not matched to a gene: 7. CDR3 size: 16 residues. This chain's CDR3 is CASSLWRRGGNTEAFF. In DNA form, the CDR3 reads TGTGCCAGCAGCTTATGGCGCAGGGGGGGGAACACTGAAGCTTTCTTT.

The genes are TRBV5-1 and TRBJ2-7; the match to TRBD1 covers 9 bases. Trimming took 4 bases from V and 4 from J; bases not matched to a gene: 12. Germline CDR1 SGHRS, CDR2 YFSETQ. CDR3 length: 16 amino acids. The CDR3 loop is CASSGQGLESSYEQYF. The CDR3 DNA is TGCGCCAGCAGCGGACAGGGGCTCGAGTCGTCGTACGAGCAGTACTTC.

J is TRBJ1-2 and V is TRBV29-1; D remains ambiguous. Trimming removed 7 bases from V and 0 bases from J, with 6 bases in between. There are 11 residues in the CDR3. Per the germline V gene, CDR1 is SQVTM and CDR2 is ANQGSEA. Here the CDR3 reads CSATSNYGYTF. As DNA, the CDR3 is TGCAGCGCCACTTCTAACTATGGCTACACCTTC.

The CDR3 loop is CASSPSASGTAYEQYF. In DNA, the CDR3 is TGTGCCAGCAGCCCTTCGGCTTCCGGGACAGCCTACGAGCAGTACTTC. The rearrangement uses TRBV7-8 and TRBJ2-7, with 7 bases matching TRBD1. CDR1 and CDR2 from the germline V gene are SGHVS and FQNEAQ. This CDR3 has 16 residues. V trimming: 5 bases; J trimming: 2 bases; junction bases outside the gene matches: 12.